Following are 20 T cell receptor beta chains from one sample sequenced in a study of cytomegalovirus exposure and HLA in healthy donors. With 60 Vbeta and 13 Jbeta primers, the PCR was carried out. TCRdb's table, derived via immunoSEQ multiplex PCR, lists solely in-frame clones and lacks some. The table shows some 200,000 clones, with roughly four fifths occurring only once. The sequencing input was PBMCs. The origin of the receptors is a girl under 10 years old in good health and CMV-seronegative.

Here the CDR3 DNA reads TGTGCCAGCAGTTACGGGGCAGGTCTGGCCTACGAGCAGTACTTC. Translation gives CASSYGAGLAYEQYF. The genes are TRBV6-5 and TRBJ2-7, with D maybe TRBD1 (5 bases). The CDR3 is made up of 15 amino acids. The V gene lost 2 bases and the J gene lost 2 bases, with 13 bases spanning the gap. Germline V gene lookup returns CDR1 MNHEY and CDR2 SVGAGI.

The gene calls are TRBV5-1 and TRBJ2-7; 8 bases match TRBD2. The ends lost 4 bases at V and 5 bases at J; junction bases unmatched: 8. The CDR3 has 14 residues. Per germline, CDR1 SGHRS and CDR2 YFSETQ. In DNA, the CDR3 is TGCGCCAGCAGCCGCTTCGGGGGGGAGAACGAGCAGTACTTC. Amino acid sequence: CASSRFGGENEQYF.

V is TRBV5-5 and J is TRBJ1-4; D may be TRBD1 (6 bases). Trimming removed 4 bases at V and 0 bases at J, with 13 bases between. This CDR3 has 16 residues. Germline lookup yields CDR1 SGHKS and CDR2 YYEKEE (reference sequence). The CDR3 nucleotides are TGTGCCAGCAGCCGCGGACAGTTTGCAACTAATGAAAAACTGTTTTTT. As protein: CASSRGQFATNEKLFF. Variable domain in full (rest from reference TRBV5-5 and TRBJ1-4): DAGVTQSPTHLIKTRGQQVTLRCSPISGHKSVSWYQQVLGQGPQFIFQYYEKEERGRGNFPDRFSARQFPNYSSELNVNALLLGDSALYLCASSRGQFATNEKLFFGSGTQLSVL.

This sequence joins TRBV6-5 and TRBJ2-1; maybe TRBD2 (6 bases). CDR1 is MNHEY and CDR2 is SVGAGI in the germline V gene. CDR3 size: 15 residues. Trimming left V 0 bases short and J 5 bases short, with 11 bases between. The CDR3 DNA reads TGTGCCAGCAGTTACTCCGGGACTTACCACAATGAGCAGTTCTTC. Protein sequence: CASSYSGTYHNEQFF.

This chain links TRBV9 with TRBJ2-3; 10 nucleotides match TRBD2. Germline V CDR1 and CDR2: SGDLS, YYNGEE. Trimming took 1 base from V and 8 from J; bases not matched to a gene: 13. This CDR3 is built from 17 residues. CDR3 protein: CASSVYGPAAGGGTQYF. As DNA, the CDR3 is TGTGCCAGCAGCGTATACGGTCCCGCAGCGGGGGGGGGTACGCAGTATTTT.

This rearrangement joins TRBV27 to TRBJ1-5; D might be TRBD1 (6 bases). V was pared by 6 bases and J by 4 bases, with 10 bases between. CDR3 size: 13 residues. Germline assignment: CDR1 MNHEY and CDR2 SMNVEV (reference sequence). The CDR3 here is CASSYQGNQPQHF. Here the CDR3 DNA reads TGTGCCAGCAGCTACCAGGGGAATCAGCCCCAGCATTTT.

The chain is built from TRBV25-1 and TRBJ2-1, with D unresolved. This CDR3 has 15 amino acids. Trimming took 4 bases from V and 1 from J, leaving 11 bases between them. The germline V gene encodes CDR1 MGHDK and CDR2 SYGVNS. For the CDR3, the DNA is TGTGCCAGCAGTGGAGAAGACTCTTCCTACAATGAGCAGTTCTTC. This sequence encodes CASSGEDSSYNEQFF.

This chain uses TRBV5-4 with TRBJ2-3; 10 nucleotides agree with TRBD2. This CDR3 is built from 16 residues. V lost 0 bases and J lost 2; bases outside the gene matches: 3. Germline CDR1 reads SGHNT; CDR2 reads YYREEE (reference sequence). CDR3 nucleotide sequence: TGTGCCAGCAGCTTGGCCAGCGGGGGGGCCACAGATACGCAGTATTTT. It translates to CASSLASGGATDTQYF.

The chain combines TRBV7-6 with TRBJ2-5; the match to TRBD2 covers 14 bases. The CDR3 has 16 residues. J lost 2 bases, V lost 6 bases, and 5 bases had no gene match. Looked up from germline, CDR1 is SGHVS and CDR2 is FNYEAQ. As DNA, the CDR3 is TGTGCCAGCAGTACTTGGACTAGCGGGGGGCAAGAGACCCAGTACTTC. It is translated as CASSTWTSGGQETQYF.

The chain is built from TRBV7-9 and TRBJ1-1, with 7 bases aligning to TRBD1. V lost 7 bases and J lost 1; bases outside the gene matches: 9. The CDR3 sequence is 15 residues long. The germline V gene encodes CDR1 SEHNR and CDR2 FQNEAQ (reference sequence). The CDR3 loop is CASTRGAGGNTEAFF. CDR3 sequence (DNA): TGTGCCAGCACCAGGGGGGCGGGGGGGAACACTGAAGCTTTCTTT.

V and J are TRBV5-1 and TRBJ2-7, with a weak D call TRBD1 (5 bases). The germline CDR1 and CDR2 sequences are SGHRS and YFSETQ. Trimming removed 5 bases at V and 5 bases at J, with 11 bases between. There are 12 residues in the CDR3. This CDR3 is CASRQEGDEQYF. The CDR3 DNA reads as TGCGCCAGCAGACAGGAAGGTGACGAGCAGTACTTC.

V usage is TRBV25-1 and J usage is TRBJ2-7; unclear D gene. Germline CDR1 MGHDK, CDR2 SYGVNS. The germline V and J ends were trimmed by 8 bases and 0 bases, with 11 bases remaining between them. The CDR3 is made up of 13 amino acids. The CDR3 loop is CASQAVSSYEQYF. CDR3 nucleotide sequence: TGTGCCAGCCAGGCTGTTTCCTCCTACGAGCAGTACTTC.

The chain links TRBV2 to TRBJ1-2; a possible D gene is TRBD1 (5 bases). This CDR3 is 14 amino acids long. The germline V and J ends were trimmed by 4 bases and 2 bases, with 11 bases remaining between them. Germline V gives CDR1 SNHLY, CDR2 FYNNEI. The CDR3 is CASSVGQGNYGYTF. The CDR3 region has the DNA TGTGCCAGCAGTGTAGGGCAGGGCAACTATGGCTACACCTTC.

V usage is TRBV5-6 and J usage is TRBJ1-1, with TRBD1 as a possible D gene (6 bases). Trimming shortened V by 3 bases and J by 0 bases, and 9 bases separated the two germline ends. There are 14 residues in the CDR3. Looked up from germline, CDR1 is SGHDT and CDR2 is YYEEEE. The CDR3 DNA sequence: TGTGCCAGCAGCTGGGGACACATGAACACTGAAGCTTTCTTT. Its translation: CASSWGHMNTEAFF.

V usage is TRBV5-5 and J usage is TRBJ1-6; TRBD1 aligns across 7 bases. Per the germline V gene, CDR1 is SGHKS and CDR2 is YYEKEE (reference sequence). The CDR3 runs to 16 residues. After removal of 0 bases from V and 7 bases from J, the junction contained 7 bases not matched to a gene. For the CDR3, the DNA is TGTGCCAGCAGCTTGGGGTTGGGACAGACAAATTCACCCCTCCACTTT. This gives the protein CASSLGLGQTNSPLHF.

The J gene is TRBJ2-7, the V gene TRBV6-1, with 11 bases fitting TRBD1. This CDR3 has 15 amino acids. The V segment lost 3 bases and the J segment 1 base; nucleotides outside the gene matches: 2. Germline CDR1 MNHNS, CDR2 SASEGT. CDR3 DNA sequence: TGTGCCAGCAGTGAGGGGACAGGGGGATCCTACGAGCAGTACTTC. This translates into CASSEGTGGSYEQYF.

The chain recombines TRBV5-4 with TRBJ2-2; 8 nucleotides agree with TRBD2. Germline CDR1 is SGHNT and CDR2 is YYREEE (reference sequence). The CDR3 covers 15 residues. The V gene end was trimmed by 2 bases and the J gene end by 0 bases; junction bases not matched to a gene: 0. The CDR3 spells CASSLAGANTGELFF. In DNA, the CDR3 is TGTGCCAGCAGCTTAGCGGGGGCGAACACCGGGGAGCTGTTTTTT.

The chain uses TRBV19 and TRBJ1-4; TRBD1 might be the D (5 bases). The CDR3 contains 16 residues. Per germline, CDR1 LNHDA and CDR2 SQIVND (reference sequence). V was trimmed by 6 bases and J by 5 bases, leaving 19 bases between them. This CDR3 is CASSQAPTVGNEKLFF. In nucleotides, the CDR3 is TGTGCCAGTAGCCAGGCGCCGACAGTGGGCAATGAAAAACTGTTTTTT.

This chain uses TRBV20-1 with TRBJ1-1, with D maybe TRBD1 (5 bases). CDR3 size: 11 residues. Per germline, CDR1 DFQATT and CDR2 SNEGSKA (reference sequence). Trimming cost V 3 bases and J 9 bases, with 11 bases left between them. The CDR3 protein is CSARGLHQAFF. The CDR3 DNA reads TGCAGTGCTAGGGGACTACACCAAGCTTTCTTT.

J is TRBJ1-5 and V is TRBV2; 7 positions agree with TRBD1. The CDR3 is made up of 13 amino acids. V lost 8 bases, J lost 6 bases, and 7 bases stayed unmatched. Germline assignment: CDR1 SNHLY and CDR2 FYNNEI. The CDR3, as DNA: TGTGCCAGCCTCAGGGGGATGGGTCAGCCCCAGCATTTT. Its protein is CASLRGMGQPQHF.